A single sample gave rise to the 23 T cell receptor beta chains below, sequenced in a study of Graves' ophthalmopathy and Graves' hyperthyroidism. As the template, RNA transcripts were used to amplify TCR beta CDR3 regions. First-round RT-PCR employed HTBI primers, with a second-round multiplex PCR after it. Each CDR3 protein is one row after TCRdb ran MiXCR on the multiplex PCR reads. The table records roughly 1.1 million distinct CDR3 sequences, about 35% of them present only once. The sample taken for sequencing was peripheral blood or thyroid tissue (not recorded which). Every receptor here comes from an adult man with Graves' hyperthyroidism.

Written as DNA, the CDR3 is TGTGCCAGCAGCGCCCAAGTCGGCGGGAGGCTCTCTGGCGAGCAGTACTTC. It is translated as CASSAQVGGRLSGEQYF. The V gene is TRBV5-6, the J gene TRBJ2-7, with TRBD2 identical over 8 bases. Germline CDR1 is SGHDT and CDR2 is YYEEEE. The CDR3 sequence is 17 residues long. V dropped 4 bases and J dropped 6; count of bases not matched to a gene: 18.

The chain carries TRBV28 and TRBJ2-2; TRBD2 matches 8 bases. Looked up from germline, CDR1 is MDHEN and CDR2 is SYDVKM. The length of the CDR3 is 15 residues. J was trimmed by 2 bases and V by 6 bases; bases with no gene match: 5. CDR3 coding DNA: TGTGCCAGCAGGCCTAGCGGGCATAACACCGGGGAGCTGTTTTTT. Encoded protein: CASRPSGHNTGELFF.

The chain is built from TRBV7-8 and TRBJ1-5; no clear D gene. V lost 1 base and J 6 bases, leaving 7 bases between the germline ends. Germline-derived CDR1 and CDR2 are SGHVS and FQNEAQ. The CDR3 consists of 13 residues. The chain's CDR3 is CASSLVGFQPQHF. The CDR3 nucleotides read TGTGCCAGCAGCTTAGTGGGGTTTCAGCCCCAGCATTTT.

This clonotype was counted a few times. V gene TRBV4-1 combines with J gene TRBJ1-5, with 7 bases aligning to TRBD1. The V gene end was trimmed by 0 bases and the J gene end by 4 bases; junction bases not matched to a gene: 9. The CDR3 is made up of 17 amino acids. The germline gives CDR1 MGHRA, CDR2 YSYEKL. CDR3 sequence: CASSQDNRGRGNQPQHF. For the CDR3, the DNA is TGCGCCAGCAGCCAAGATAATCGAGGCAGGGGGAATCAGCCCCAGCATTTT.

The chain has TRBV7-9 and TRBJ2-2; D is possibly TRBD2 (5 bases). Germline CDR1 and CDR2: SEHNR and FQNEAQ (reference sequence). The ends were cut back, 8 bases at V and 6 bases at J, with 10 bases in the middle. The CDR3 runs 12 residues. CDR3 sequence: CASLTGSGELFF. CDR3 DNA: TGTGCCAGCCTTACGGGGTCCGGGGAGCTGTTTTTT.

The chain employs TRBV15 and TRBJ1-1; tentatively, D is TRBD1 (5 bases). The CDR3 is 12 residues long. Germline V CDR1 and CDR2: LNHNV, YYDKDF (reference sequence). V lost 1 base to trimming and J lost 10 bases, with 10 bases between them. CDR3 amino acids: CATSRARGRAFF. The CDR3 DNA reads TGTGCCACCAGCAGAGCCCGGGGGAGAGCTTTCTTT. The full variable domain, rest sourced from reference TRBV15 and TRBJ1-1, is DAMVIQNPRYQVTQFGKPVTLSCSQTLNHNVMYWYQQKSSQAPKLLFHYYDKDFNNEADTPDNFQSRRPNTSFCFLDIRSPGLGDTAMYLCATSRARGRAFFGQGTRLTVV.

The chain employs TRBV28 and TRBJ1-5; D unresolved. The germline V gene has CDR1 MDHEN and CDR2 SYDVKM. The CDR3 length is 13 residues. V lost 11 bases and J lost 0, with 11 bases in between. The CDR3 DNA reads TGTGCCGCCGACACCGATAGCAATCAGCCCCAGCATTTT. It codes for CAADTDSNQPQHF.

This clonotype was counted ten times or more. This sequence joins TRBV29-1 and TRBJ1-5, with D possibly TRBD1 on 6 matching bases. The length of the CDR3 is 13 residues. The ends were cut back, 4 bases at V and 6 bases at J, with 13 bases in the middle. CDR1 is SQVTM and CDR2 is ANQGSEA in the germline V gene. The chain's CDR3 is CSVGGGEGQPQHF. The CDR3 coding sequence is TGCAGCGTTGGAGGGGGGGAGGGTCAGCCCCAGCATTTT.

The chain carries TRBV15 and TRBJ1-5; TRBD1 aligns across 7 bases. The germline V gene has CDR1 LNHNV and CDR2 YYDKDF (reference sequence). The V segment lost 3 bases and the J segment 2 bases; nucleotides outside the gene matches: 4. This CDR3 contains 15 residues. CDR3: CATSSVGQGNQPQHF. For the CDR3, the DNA is TGTGCCACCAGCAGCGTAGGACAGGGCAATCAGCCCCAGCATTTT.

This clonotype was observed many times. The CDR3 sequence: CASSDGAVGAQYF. DNA of the CDR3: TGCGCCAGCAGCGATGGAGCGGTTGGGGCCCAGTACTTC. The J gene is TRBJ2-5, the V gene TRBV5-1; D might be TRBD2 (5 bases). This CDR3 is built from 13 residues. V lost 4 bases and J lost 9, with 16 bases in between. Germline assignment: CDR1 SGHRS and CDR2 YFSETQ.

In its sample, this clonotype was seen many times. This chain links TRBV7-9 with TRBJ1-5; 8 nucleotides agree with TRBD1. The CDR3 extends over 15 amino acids. J was trimmed by 7 bases and V by 1 base; bases with no gene match: 6. The germline V gene encodes CDR1 SEHNR and CDR2 FQNEAQ (reference sequence). DNA for the CDR3: TGTGCCAGCAGCTTAGGACAGGGGTTGAGCCAGCCCCAGCATTTT. This encodes CASSLGQGLSQPQHF.

This chain connects TRBV7-3 to TRBJ2-5; 10 bases line up with TRBD1. In germline, CDR1 is SGHTA, CDR2 FQGTGA. Germline trimming cut 5 bases from V and 5 bases from J; bases unmatched to any gene: 8. This CDR3 has 15 residues. CDR3 loop: CASSEGQGRLETQYF. The DNA for the CDR3 is TGTGCCAGCAGCGAGGGACAGGGGAGATTGGAGACCCAGTACTTC.

This clonotype was counted only a few times. The chain employs TRBV25-1 and TRBJ1-6; 10 nucleotides agree with TRBD1. The germline V gene encodes CDR1 MGHDK and CDR2 SYGVNS. Unmatched junction bases numbered 5, after V lost 11 bases and J lost 7 bases. The CDR3 consists of 13 residues. The CDR3 coding sequence is TGTGCCGTCTTGGGACAGGGGAATTCACCCCTCCACTTT. Amino acids: CAVLGQGNSPLHF.

This clonotype was seen a handful of times. V is TRBV27 and J is TRBJ1-6; 7 nucleotides align to TRBD1. This CDR3 spans 13 amino acids. Trimming at V came to 5 bases and at J to 10 bases, leaving 5 bases not matched to a gene. Looked up from germline, CDR1 is MNHEY and CDR2 is SMNVEV (reference sequence). The CDR3 region has the DNA TGTGCCAGCAGTAAAACAGGGGTCTCACCCCTCCACTTT. Amino acid sequence: CASSKTGVSPLHF.

Regarding this clonotype: A much larger clone differs by one base, so this may be a read error. This chain joins TRBV13 and TRBJ1-5, with 7 positions matching TRBD1. This CDR3 has 12 amino acids. Germline-derived CDR1 and CDR2 are PRHDT and FYEKMQ (reference sequence). CDR3 amino acids: CTSSKQGQPQHF. The CDR3 DNA reads as TGTACCAGCAGTAAACAGGGGCAGCCCCAGCATTTT. Full variable domain (rest looked up from reference TRBV13 and TRBJ1-5): AAGVIQSPRHLIKEKRETATLKCYPIPRHDTVYWYQQGPGQDPQFLISFYEKMQSDKGSIPDRFSAQQFSDYHSELNMSSLELGDSALYFCTSSKQGQPQHFGDGTRLSIL.

This clonotype was counted at least ten times. V usage is TRBV29-1 and J usage is TRBJ2-7; 8 positions match TRBD1. Germline assignment: CDR1 SQVTM and CDR2 ANQGSEA. The length of the CDR3 is 13 residues. The V and J ends lost 3 bases and 5 bases, in that order; junction bases with no gene match: 6. This chain's CDR3 is CSVDPGGSDEQYF. CDR3 coding DNA: TGCAGCGTTGATCCAGGGGGCTCGGACGAGCAGTACTTC.

The V call is TRBV15, the J call TRBJ1-2; D might be TRBD1 (6 bases). The CDR3 is 18 amino acids. V was trimmed by 0 bases and J by 8 bases, leaving 25 bases between them. CDR1 is LNHNV, CDR2 YYDKDF, per germline (reference sequence). The DNA of the CDR3 is TGTGCCACCAGCAGAGATCCGACAAGTGGGGCAGGGGTTGAAGGCTACACCTTC. Protein product: CATSRDPTSGAGVEGYTF.

This clonotype was seen many times. The chain couples TRBV4-3 to TRBJ2-7; possibly TRBD1 or TRBD2 for D (5 bases each). Per germline, CDR1 LGHNA and CDR2 YSLEER. The length of the CDR3 is 14 residues. V lost 5 bases and J 3 bases, leaving 14 bases between the germline ends. CDR3 in amino acids: CASSEGTSFYEQYF. The CDR3 nucleotides are TGCGCCAGCAGCGAGGGGACCTCCTTCTACGAGCAGTACTTC.

This clonotype showed up many times. The V call is TRBV2, the J call TRBJ2-7; 10 bases map to TRBD2. The trim removed 5 bases at V and 2 bases at J, leaving 6 bases unmatched. CDR1 SNHLY and CDR2 FYNNEI come from the germline V gene. The CDR3 covers 15 residues. In DNA form, the CDR3 reads TGTGCCAGCAGTTATTCTAGCGGGAGTCCCTACGAGCAGTACTTC. Amino acids: CASSYSSGSPYEQYF.

This clonotype was observed many times. V gene TRBV20-1 combines with J gene TRBJ1-1; D is uncertain. Germline V gene lookup returns CDR1 DFQATT and CDR2 SNEGSKA (reference sequence). Trimming removed 3 bases at V and 2 bases at J, with 16 bases between. The CDR3 runs 15 residues. The CDR3 bases are TGCAGTGCTAGGTTACCGGCGACCTCAAACACTGAAGCTTTCTTT. It yields the protein CSARLPATSNTEAFF.

This clonotype was recorded once. This chain joins TRBV30 and TRBJ2-7; D not certain. The CDR3 has 11 amino acids. V was trimmed by 3 bases and J by 4 bases, leaving 7 bases between them. In germline, CDR1 is GTSNPN, CDR2 SVGIG (reference sequence). CDR3 residues: CAWSLGYEQYF. The CDR3 DNA is TGTGCCTGGAGCCTGGGATACGAGCAGTACTTC.

J is TRBJ1-2 and V is TRBV10-3; D may be TRBD1 (5 bases). This CDR3 region has 13 residues. Trimming stripped 4 bases from V and 4 bases from J, with 10 bases between. The germline CDR1 and CDR2 sequences are ENHRY and SYGVKD. The CDR3 nucleotides are TGTGCCATCAGTGTAGAAGGGACCTATGGCTACACCTTC. It codes for CAISVEGTYGYTF.

A remark on this clonotype: A much larger clone sits a single nucleotide away, making a read error possible. The genes are TRBV5-1 and TRBJ2-6, with D possibly TRBD1 on 5 matching bases. The CDR3 is 18 amino acids. The V and J ends lost 7 bases and 0 bases respectively, with 20 bases between them. Germline V gene lookup returns CDR1 SGHRS and CDR2 YFSETQ. The CDR3 spells CASCYDDRSSSGANVLTF. CDR3 sequence (DNA): TGCGCCAGCTGCTATGATGACAGATCCAGCTCTGGGGCCAACGTCCTGACTTTC.